What follows is one T cell receptor beta chain and its context. The antigen remains undetermined. These data belong to a study of shared clonotypes between healthy human individuals. Unmatched junction bases numbered 5, after V lost 4 bases and J lost 3 bases. CDR3 length equals 14 residues. Germline V lookup: CDR1 ENHRY, CDR2 SYGVKD. At a deep level, the assay was run. Data came from immunoSEQ multiplex PCR; TCRdb stores just in-frame clones and leaves some out. Here the sample spans about 340,000 clones, more than 60% being singletons. Broader study findings: Non-shared clonotypes were found to have lower generation probabilities than the clonotypes that were shared by all four of the sorted-subset donors. Generally, naive subsets came out with larger estimated richness than memory subsets. Several donors held 4.5% to 5% of naive CD4 clonotypes in common.

This TCR was sampled from a man aged 25 to 40 in good health. The sequencing input was memory CD4+ T cells sorted from blood. Specified subset: CD45RA-negative fraction. The rearrangement joins TRBV10-3 to TRBJ2-7, with 8 nucleotides matching TRBD1. CDR3 region: CAISGADRVYEQYF. CDR3 in DNA: TGTGCCATCAGTGGCGCGGACAGGGTCTACGAGCAGTACTTC.